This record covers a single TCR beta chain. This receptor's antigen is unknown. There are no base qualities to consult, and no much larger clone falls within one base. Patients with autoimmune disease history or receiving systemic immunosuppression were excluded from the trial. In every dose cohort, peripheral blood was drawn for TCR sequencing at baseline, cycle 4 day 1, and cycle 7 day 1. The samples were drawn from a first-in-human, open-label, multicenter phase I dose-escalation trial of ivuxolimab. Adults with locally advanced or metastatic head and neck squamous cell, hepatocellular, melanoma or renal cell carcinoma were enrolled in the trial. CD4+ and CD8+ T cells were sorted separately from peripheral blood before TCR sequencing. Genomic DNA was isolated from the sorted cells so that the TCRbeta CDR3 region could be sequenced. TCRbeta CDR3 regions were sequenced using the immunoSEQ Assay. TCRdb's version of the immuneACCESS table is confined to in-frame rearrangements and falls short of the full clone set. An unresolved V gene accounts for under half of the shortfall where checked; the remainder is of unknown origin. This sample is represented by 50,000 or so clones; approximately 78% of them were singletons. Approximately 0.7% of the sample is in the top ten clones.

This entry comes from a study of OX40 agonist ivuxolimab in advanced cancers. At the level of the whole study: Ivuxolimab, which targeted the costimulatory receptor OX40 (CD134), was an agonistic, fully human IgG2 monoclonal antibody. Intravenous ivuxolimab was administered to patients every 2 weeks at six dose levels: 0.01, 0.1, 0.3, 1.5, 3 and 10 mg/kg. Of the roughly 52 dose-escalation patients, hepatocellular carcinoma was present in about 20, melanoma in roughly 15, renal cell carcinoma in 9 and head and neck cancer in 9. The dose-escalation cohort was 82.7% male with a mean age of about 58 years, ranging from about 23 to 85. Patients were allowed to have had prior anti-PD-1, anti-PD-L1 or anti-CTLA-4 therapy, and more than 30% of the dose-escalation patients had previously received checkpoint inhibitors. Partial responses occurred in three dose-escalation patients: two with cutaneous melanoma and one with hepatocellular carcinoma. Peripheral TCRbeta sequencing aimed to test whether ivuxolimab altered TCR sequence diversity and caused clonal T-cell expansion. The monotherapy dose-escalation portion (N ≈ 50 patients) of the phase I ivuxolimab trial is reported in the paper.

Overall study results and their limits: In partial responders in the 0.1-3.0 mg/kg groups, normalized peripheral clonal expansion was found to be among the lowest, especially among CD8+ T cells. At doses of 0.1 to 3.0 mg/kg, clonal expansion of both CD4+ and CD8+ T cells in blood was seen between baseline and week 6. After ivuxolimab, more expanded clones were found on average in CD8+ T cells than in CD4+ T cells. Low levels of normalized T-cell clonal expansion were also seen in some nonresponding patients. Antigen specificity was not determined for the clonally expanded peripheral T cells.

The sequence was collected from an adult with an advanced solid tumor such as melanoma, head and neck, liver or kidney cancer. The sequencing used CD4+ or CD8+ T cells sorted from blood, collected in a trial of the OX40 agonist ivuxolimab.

The DNA reads TGTGCCAGCAGCTTAACAGGGCCAAACACCATATATTTT. Its protein product is CASSLTGPNTIYF. Here the chain combines TRBV7-9 and TRBJ1-3; the best D guess is TRBD1, with 6 bases matching. V is reduced by 2 bases and J by 6 bases, leaving a spacing of 8 bases between them. Its CDR3 holds 13 amino acids, cysteine through phenylalanine. The sequence is cut down to CDR3 DNA, 39 bases in frame from base 1. The germline V gene (reference sequence) provides CDR1 SEHNR and CDR2 FQNEAQ.